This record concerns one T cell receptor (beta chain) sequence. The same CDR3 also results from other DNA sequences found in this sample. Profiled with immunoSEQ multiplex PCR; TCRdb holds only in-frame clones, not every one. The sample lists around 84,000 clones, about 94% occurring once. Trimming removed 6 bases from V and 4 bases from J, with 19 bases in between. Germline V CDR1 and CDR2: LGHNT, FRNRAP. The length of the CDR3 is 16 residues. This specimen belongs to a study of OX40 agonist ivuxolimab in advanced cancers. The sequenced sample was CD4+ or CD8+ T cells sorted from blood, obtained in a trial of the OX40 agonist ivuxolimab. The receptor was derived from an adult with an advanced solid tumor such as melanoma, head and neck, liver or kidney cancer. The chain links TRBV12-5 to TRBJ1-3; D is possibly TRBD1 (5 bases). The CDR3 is CASGGRGPGAGNTIYF. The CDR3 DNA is TGTGCTAGTGGCGGTAGGGGCCCTGGGGCGGGAAACACCATATATTTT.